The clone carrying this TCR beta chain was counted only a few times. What it binds is not known. These data come from a study of vaccination and CD4 T cells after COVID-19. As for treatment: roughly ten-day PBMC culture with coronavirus spike peptide pools or control peptides (ViraFEST assay). Cultured CD4+ T cell DNA was sequenced using the Oncomine TCR Beta short-read assay. After culture, CD4+ T cells served as the source for genomic DNA extraction. In TCRdb, the PCR reads were re-called with MiXCR into one record per CDR3 protein. The sample contains about 19,000 distinct CDR3 sequences, 40% to 60% of which appear only once. From germline, CDR1 is SGHRS and CDR2 YFSETQ. The CDR3 sequence is 15 residues long. Trimming pared 4 bases from V and 0 bases from J, leaving 13 bases between.

This chain uses TRBV5-1 with TRBJ1-2, with D unclear. The sequences come from CD4+ T cells from blood, cultured in vitro, collected before SARS-CoV-2 vaccination. This receptor was taken from a human donor who had recovered from COVID-19. The CDR3 DNA follows: TGCGCCAGCAGCCCCGAGGGCGTAGCTAACTATGGCTACACCTTC. Translation gives CASSPEGVANYGYTF.